The 21 T cell receptor beta chains presented below share a single source sample, sequenced in a study of tumor-infiltrating lymphocytes in localized non-small cell lung cancer. Assay: immunoSEQ multiplex PCR; the TCRdb copy retains only in-frame clones and omits some. The sample gives 13,000 or so clones, more than 60% of which show up once; 4% to 5.5% is in the top ten. The sequencing sample was made of lung tumor tissue. These receptors originate from a human donor with non-small cell lung cancer.

This clone came up a few times. The rearrangement uses TRBV6-1 and TRBJ1-6; D might be TRBD1 (5 bases). V was trimmed by 2 bases and J by 9 bases, leaving 11 bases between them. The CDR3 spans 14 residues. Germline CDR1 reads MNHNS; CDR2 reads SASEGT. The chain's CDR3 is CASSERRDVSPLHF. For the CDR3, the DNA is TGTGCCAGCAGTGAAAGGAGGGACGTTTCACCCCTCCACTTT.

This chain uses TRBV4-1 with TRBJ2-6, with D tentatively TRBD1 (7 bases). Germline values: CDR1 MGHRA, CDR2 YSYEKL. The CDR3 loop spans 16 amino acids. The V end was cut by 3 bases, the J end by 7 bases, with 16 bases between. The CDR3 DNA sequence: TGCGCCAGCAGCCAGCAGGGGGGACTCTTTGCCAACGTCCTGACTTTC. Its protein is CASSQQGGLFANVLTF.

The rearrangement links TRBV7-2 to TRBJ2-7; the match to TRBD2 covers 8 bases. There are 15 residues in the CDR3. From germline, CDR1 is SGHTA and CDR2 FQGNSA. The junction had 13 bases not matched to a gene; V was cut back by 5 bases and J by 7 bases. The CDR3 region is CASSLRPGLGGEQYF. The DNA of the CDR3 is TGTGCCAGCAGCCTGAGACCGGGACTAGGAGGGGAGCAGTACTTC.

This clone was observed a single time. This chain joins TRBV7-2 and TRBJ2-7, with 7 bases matching TRBD1. Germline-derived CDR1 and CDR2 are SGHTA and FQGNSA. The CDR3 runs to 15 residues. V was clipped by 5 bases and J by 6 bases; unmatched bases: 13. CDR3 sequence: CASSTDRTTAPEQYF. The CDR3 region has the DNA TGTGCCAGCAGCACGGACAGGACAACTGCCCCCGAGCAGTACTTC.

The chain is built from TRBV5-1 and TRBJ1-1; D call uncertain. Trimming cost V 4 bases and J 1 base, with 14 bases left between them. Germline V CDR1 and CDR2: SGHRS, YFSETQ. CDR3 length: 15 residues. The CDR3 here is CASSTGGFANTEAFF. In nucleotides, the CDR3 is TGCGCCAGCAGCACCGGAGGGTTCGCGAACACTGAAGCTTTCTTT.

V usage is TRBV19 and J usage is TRBJ2-7; TRBD1 is a possible D gene (5 bases). Trimming removed 3 bases from V and 4 bases from J, with 16 bases in between. The germline V gene has CDR1 LNHDA and CDR2 SQIVND (reference sequence). The CDR3 covers 15 residues. The CDR3 DNA reads TGTGCCAGTAGTATGGAGTTCAGGGCCGGGTACGAGCAGTACTTC. This translates into CASSMEFRAGYEQYF.

Comments on this clone: The same CDR3 is also encoded by other DNA sequences in this sample. The chain uses TRBV19 and TRBJ1-1, with 10 bases aligning to TRBD1. Trimming removed 5 bases from V and 4 bases from J; junction bases left unmatched: 4. The CDR3 runs to 14 residues. Germline CDR1 LNHDA, CDR2 SQIVND (reference sequence). CDR3 in amino acids: CASSPGQGSTEAFF. CDR3 in DNA: TGTGCCAGTAGTCCGGGACAGGGGAGCACTGAAGCTTTCTTT. The full variable domain, with the rest looked up from reference TRBV19 and TRBJ1-1, is DGGITQSPKYLFRKEGQNVTLSCEQNLNHDAMYWYRQDPGQGLRLIYYSQIVNDFQKGDIAEGYSVSREKKESFPLTVTSAQKNPTAFYLCASSPGQGSTEAFFGQGTRLTVV.

The chain has TRBV6-9 and TRBJ1-6; 12 bases match TRBD1. Trimming cost V 8 bases and J 6 bases; bases outside gene matches: 2. CDR3 length: 14 amino acids. Per germline, CDR1 MNHGY and CDR2 SVAAGI. The DNA for the CDR3 is TGTGCCAGCGGGACAGGGGGCATTAATTCACCCCTCCACTTT. It yields the protein CASGTGGINSPLHF.

Here the CDR3 reads CASRPRPGAEKYNEQFF. CDR3 in DNA: TGTGCCAGCAGGCCTCGACCGGGGGCTGAGAAATACAATGAGCAGTTCTTC. The chain has TRBV27 and TRBJ2-1, with D perhaps given as TRBD1 or TRBD2 (6 bases each). This CDR3 contains 17 residues. Germline V CDR1 and CDR2: MNHEY, SMNVEV (reference sequence). Trimming pared 6 bases from V and 4 bases from J, leaving 22 bases between.

This chain uses TRBV6-1 with TRBJ2-7; TRBD1 is a possible D gene (5 bases). CDR3 length: 13 amino acids. Per the germline V gene, CDR1 is MNHNS and CDR2 is SASEGT. V was pared by 8 bases and J by 3 bases, with 14 bases between. CDR3 amino acids: CASSLADSYEQYF. The CDR3 DNA reads TGTGCCAGCTCCCTGGCCGACAGCTACGAGCAGTACTTC.

This rearrangement joins TRBV4-2 to TRBJ2-3; maybe TRBD2 (5 bases). CDR3 length equals 18 residues. Germline CDR1 LGHNA, CDR2 YNFKEQ. The V end was cut by 0 bases, the J end by 0 bases, with 16 bases between. Written as DNA, the CDR3 is TGTGCCAGCAGCCAAGAAGTCGTGGCTAGCACTAGCACAGATACGCAGTATTTT. It translates to CASSQEVVASTSTDTQYF.

The V and J genes are TRBV6-5 and TRBJ2-3; 7 bases line up with TRBD1. Looked up from germline, CDR1 is MNHEY and CDR2 is SVGAGI. CDR3 size: 15 residues. V dropped 5 bases and J dropped 4; count of bases not matched to a gene: 9. The CDR3 DNA sequence: TGTGCCAGCAGTCGGACAGGACTTCTCGCAGATACGCAGTATTTT. It is translated as CASSRTGLLADTQYF.

The J gene is TRBJ2-3, the V gene TRBV11-2, with D tentatively TRBD1 (5 bases). Germline V gives CDR1 SGHAT, CDR2 FQNNGV. V was shortened by 1 base and J by 1 base, with 9 bases between the two germline ends. The CDR3 totals 15 residues. CDR3 in amino acids: CASSLASQGTDTQYF. The CDR3 DNA is TGTGCCAGCAGCTTAGCCTCACAGGGCACAGATACGCAGTATTTT.

The chain is built from TRBV11-2 and TRBJ2-1; 9 bases are shared with TRBD1. V was pared by 5 bases and J by 7 bases, with 3 bases of the junction left unmatched. From germline, CDR1 is SGHAT and CDR2 FQNNGV. CDR3 length: 13 residues. CDR3 protein: CASSNDRGNEQFF. CDR3 bases: TGTGCCAGCAGCAACGACAGGGGGAATGAGCAGTTCTTC. The full variable domain, in which reference TRBV11-2 and TRBJ2-1 provide the parts outside the CDR3, is EAGVAQSPRYKIIEKRQSVAFWCNPISGHATLYWYQQILGQGPKLLIQFQNNGVVDDSQLPKDRFSAERLKGVDSTLKIQPAKLEDSAVYLCASSNDRGNEQFFGPGTRLTVL.

Only one count was recorded for this clone. The chain is built from TRBV28 and TRBJ2-2; TRBD2 aligns across 10 bases. The V gene's germline CDR1 is MDHEN and CDR2 SYDVKM. The trim removed 5 bases at V and 2 bases at J, leaving 5 bases unmatched. This CDR3 is 16 amino acids long. CDR3 DNA: TGTGCCAGCAGTCTTAGGACTAGCGGCAACACCGGGGAGCTGTTTTTT. Protein: CASSLRTSGNTGELFF.

This clone has more than one count but fewer than ten. This chain links TRBV7-7 with TRBJ2-2, with 10 bases aligning to TRBD1. V lost 5 bases to trimming and J lost 4 bases; unmatched junction nucleotides: 13. CDR1 is SSHAT, CDR2 FNYEAQ, per germline (reference sequence). This CDR3 comprises 18 residues. The CDR3 protein is CASSPLSAGQGSTGELFF. CDR3 DNA: TGTGCCAGCAGCCCACTGTCGGCGGGACAGGGGAGCACCGGGGAGCTGTTTTTT.

The V and J genes are TRBV5-6 and TRBJ2-4; D gene uncertain. Trimming cost V 4 bases and J 0 bases, with 17 bases left between them. The germline gives CDR1 SGHDT, CDR2 YYEEEE. This CDR3 comprises 17 residues. Here the CDR3 DNA reads TGTGCCAGCAGCCCACCCAATAGCTTTAGAGCCAAAAACATTCAGTACTTC. Amino acids: CASSPPNSFRAKNIQYF. Full variable domain (rest looked up from reference TRBV5-6 and TRBJ2-4): DAGVTQSPTHLIKTRGQQVTLRCSPKSGHDTVSWYQQALGQGPQFIFQYYEEEERQRGNFPDRFSGHQFPNYSSELNVNALLLGDSALYLCASSPPNSFRAKNIQYFGAGTRLSVL.

The V gene is TRBV30, the J gene TRBJ1-2, with D possibly TRBD1 on 6 matching bases. V dropped 5 bases and J dropped 7 bases, with 17 bases sitting between them. The CDR3 contains 13 residues. Germline V gene lookup returns CDR1 GTSNPN and CDR2 SVGIG (reference sequence). CDR3 nucleotides: TGTGCCTGGTCCCAAAAACAGGGTCTTGGCTACACCTTC. Protein: CAWSQKQGLGYTF.

This clone turned up a few times. The chain recombines TRBV30 with TRBJ2-5; no clear D. The V and J ends lost 1 base and 7 bases respectively, with 19 bases between them. The CDR3 is 15 amino acids. In germline, CDR1 is GTSNPN, CDR2 SVGIG (reference sequence). The chain's CDR3 is CAWSAPSVILGTQYF. CDR3 bases: TGTGCCTGGAGTGCGCCGTCGGTAATCTTAGGGACCCAGTACTTC.

The J gene is TRBJ1-5, the V gene TRBV7-8; weak D call: TRBD1 (6 bases). V shed 1 base and J shed 0 bases, with 13 bases lying between them. CDR1 and CDR2 from the germline V gene are SGHVS and FQNEAQ. CDR3 size: 17 residues. Here the CDR3 reads CASSLVAGVISNQPQHF. As DNA, the CDR3 is TGTGCCAGCAGCTTAGTGGCAGGGGTTATTAGCAATCAGCCCCAGCATTTT. Together with reference TRBV7-8 and TRBJ1-5, the CDR3 gives the full variable domain: GAGVSQSPRYKVAKRGQDVALRCDPISGHVSLFWYQQALGQGPEFLTYFQNEAQLDKSGLPSDRFFAERPEGSVSTLKIQRTQQEDSAVYLCASSLVAGVISNQPQHFGDGTRLSIL.

This clone was seen just once. The chain combines TRBV18 with TRBJ2-3; D could derive from TRBD1 or TRBD2 (5 bases each). V was shortened by 4 bases and J by 4 bases, with 9 bases between the two germline ends. This CDR3 is 13 amino acids long. Germline V gene data show CDR1 as KGHSH and CDR2 as LQKENI. Written as DNA, the CDR3 is TGTGCCAGCTCACTCCAGGGAGCAGATACGCAGTATTTT. Translating it yields CASSLQGADTQYF.